This entry describes one T cell receptor (beta chain). Since a far larger clone is one base different, this is likely a read error. Other DNA sequences in this sample translate to the same CDR3. The data are from a study of shared clonotypes between healthy human individuals. In the original processing: Quality scores were absent from the junction-only immunoSEQ sequences, so filtering differed. The protocol was immunoSEQ multiplex PCR, while the TCRdb copy is restricted to in-frame clones and leaves out a portion. V, J and clone size reflect that table, while D and trimming were determined from the DNA. The data show 900,000 to 1,200,000 clones, 70% to 80% seen once. This CDR3 has 14 amino acids. The V and J ends lost 3 bases and 6 bases respectively, with 14 bases between them. Germline-derived CDR1 and CDR2 are SGHTA and FQGTGA.

The sequence was collected from a young man in good health. Some clones in this sample may be carry-over from other donors' samples. The gene calls are TRBV7-3 and TRBJ1-2, with D hard to call. The sequenced sample consisted of memory CD4+ T cells from PBMCs. Described subset: CD45RA-negative fraction. DNA of the CDR3: TGTGCCAGCAGCTTGAGCCCGGGAGGCGATGGCTACACCTTC. It encodes CASSLSPGGDGYTF.